The 8 T cell receptor beta chains given below trace back to one sample, sequenced in a study of response to subunit inactivated influenza vaccine. MiXCR was run by TCRdb on the RT-PCR reads, yielding one entry per CDR3 protein. The repertoire holds 800,000 to 1,000,000 distinct CDR3 sequences, roughly 20% seen once, with 10% in the top ten. This specimen was PBMCs from blood, taken around 5 days after vaccination. The receptors stem from a man aged 45-65 years who received an inactivated influenza vaccine.

This clonotype was seen a handful of times. This chain links TRBV29-1 with TRBJ2-1; 9 bases are shared with TRBD2. This CDR3 is built from 16 residues. Per germline, CDR1 SQVTM and CDR2 ANQGSEA. The trim removed 6 bases at V and 5 bases at J, leaving 14 bases unmatched. This CDR3 reads CSVGKSLRGGHNEQFF. The CDR3 coding sequence is TGCAGCGTGGGGAAGAGTCTGCGGGGGGGCCACAATGAGCAGTTCTTC.

The V gene is TRBV20-1, the J gene TRBJ2-7; TRBD1 matches at 8 bases. This CDR3 has 16 residues. The trim removed 2 bases at V and 5 bases at J, leaving 14 bases unmatched. Germline CDR1 reads DFQATT; CDR2 reads SNEGSKA (reference sequence). CDR3 DNA: TGCAGTGCTAGATCTCCCCCCGGACAGGGTAGGAACGAGCAGTACTTC. Protein: CSARSPPGQGRNEQYF.

Concerning this clonotype itself: This could be a read error, since a much larger clone is one nucleotide away. The chain recombines TRBV7-9 with TRBJ1-1, with D unclear. CDR3 length: 11 residues. The germline CDR1 and CDR2 sequences are SEHNR and FQNEAQ (reference sequence). The CDR3 loop reads CASSLSTEDFF. The CDR3 DNA is TGTGCCAGCAGCCTCAGTACTGAAGATTTCTTT.

This clonotype was picked up many times. The CDR3 sequence is CAISERGQVNTEAFF. In nucleotides, the CDR3 is TGTGCCATCAGTGAGAGGGGACAGGTGAACACTGAAGCTTTCTTT. The chain links TRBV10-3 to TRBJ1-1; 8 bases line up with TRBD1. This CDR3 region has 15 residues. CDR1 and CDR2 from the germline V gene are ENHRY and SYGVKD. V was clipped by 2 bases and J by 0 bases; unmatched bases: 2.

In this sample, this clonotype turned up a few times. The gene calls are TRBV18 and TRBJ2-5; the match to TRBD1 covers 9 bases. Per germline, CDR1 KGHSH and CDR2 LQKENI. CDR3 size: 15 residues. With V trimmed by 5 bases and J by 5 bases, 9 bases remained unmatched. CDR3 sequence: CASSSRDREPETQYF. Written as DNA, the CDR3 is TGTGCCAGCTCATCCCGGGACAGGGAGCCCGAGACCCAGTACTTC. The full variable domain, in which reference TRBV18 and TRBJ2-5 provide the parts outside the CDR3, is NAGVMQNPRHLVRRRGQEARLRCSPMKGHSHVYWYRQLPEEGLKFMVYLQKENIIDESGMPKERFSAEFPKEGPSILRIQQVVRGDSAAYFCASSSRDREPETQYFGPGTRLLVL.

This clonotype was detected once. This rearrangement joins TRBV7-9 to TRBJ1-6; 9 positions agree with TRBD1. The CDR3 loop spans 15 amino acids. V dropped 5 bases and J dropped 6; count of bases not matched to a gene: 5. Germline loops: CDR1 SEHNR, CDR2 FQNEAQ (reference sequence). The CDR3 DNA sequence: TGTGCCAGCAGCCGAGAGGGACAGGGTAATTCACCCCTCCACTTT. Its protein product is CASSREGQGNSPLHF.

The V gene is TRBV12-3 or TRBV12-4, the J gene TRBJ2-2; D is perhaps TRBD2 (6 bases). Trimming pared 7 bases from V and 1 base from J, leaving 10 bases between. The CDR3 sequence is 14 residues long. The CDR3: CASKRGRNTGELFF. The DNA of the CDR3 is TGTGCCAGCAAACGGGGGAGGAACACCGGGGAGCTGTTTTTT.

There are a few counts of this clonotype. This chain uses TRBV12-3 or TRBV12-4 with TRBJ2-7; no reliable D call. This CDR3 is 13 amino acids long. Trimming took 3 bases from V and 9 from J, leaving 15 bases between them. The chain's CDR3 is CASSLGRFLGQYF. The CDR3 coding sequence is TGTGCCAGCAGTTTGGGCCGCTTTCTAGGGCAGTACTTC.